This TCR beta chain appears in the sequencing data of a study of T cell responses to AZD1222 COVID-19 vaccine. Study findings and constraints: Two doses of AZD1222 preceded a rise in Spike-specific TCR breadth and depth. Donors skewed white British and female; clonal diversity was possibly underestimated. Reports say nearly half of spike-specific TCRs go after unmutated variant regions. The study sampled repertoires only after the peak T cell response.

A word on this clone: Its target is not known. Additional DNA sequences in this sample encode the identical CDR3.

The CDR3 is 12 residues long. CDR1 SGDLS and CDR2 YYNGEE come from the germline V gene. Trimming removed 6 bases at V and 0 bases at J, with 3 bases between. Method: immunoSEQ multiplex PCR; TCRdb's copy keeps in-frame clones and lacks some. The sample lists approximately 60,000 clones, 84% seen once, with under 8% in the top ten. This sample comprised peripheral blood, obtained on day 0 of AZD1222 vaccination. The chain combines TRBV9 with TRBJ2-2; D is undetermined. The sequence was obtained from an adult in good health. CDR3 coding DNA: TGTGCCAGCACGCCGAACACCGGGGAGCTGTTTTTT. Amino acids: CASTPNTGELFF.